The source of this TCR beta chain is a study of cytomegalovirus exposure and HLA in healthy donors. Background on the study: An early data release held around 80 million unique TCRs from HLA-typed donors. Study findings and constraints: In a later analysis, HLA-C alleles had the fewest associated TCRs, DRB1 alleles the most. Being indistinguishable, some V segments were excluded, TRBV6-2 and TRBV6-3 among them.

Vbeta (60) and Jbeta (13) primers were used in the PCR. Method: immunoSEQ multiplex PCR; TCRdb's copy keeps in-frame clones and lacks some. The sample gives some 180,000 clones, approximately 85% of which show up once; approximately 2.5% is in the top ten. This clone has more than one count but fewer than ten. As yet, its antigen is unknown. CDR1 and CDR2 from the germline V gene are LGHNA and YNFKEQ. This CDR3 has 17 residues. With V trimmed by 5 bases and J by 8 bases, 13 bases remained unmatched. Sequencing input: PBMCs. The TCR originated in a man younger than 45 in good health and CMV-seropositive. V gene TRBV4-2 combines with J gene TRBJ2-1; 12 bases line up with TRBD2. CDR3 loop: CASSGRLAGAPPHEQFF. DNA for the CDR3: TGTGCCAGCAGCGGCCGACTAGCGGGAGCCCCTCCCCATGAGCAGTTCTTC.